Below are 22 T cell receptor beta chains sequenced from a single sample in a study of early T cells in non-severe SARS-CoV-2 infection. TCRdb itself ran the 5' RACE reads through MiXCR, one entry per CDR3 protein. The data show some 50,000 distinct CDR3 sequences, roughly 5.4% seen once. The starting material was whole blood, obtained at baseline. Receptors were obtained from an adult who was a healthcare worker with PCR-confirmed SARS-CoV-2 infection or an uninfected control (not recorded which).

Comment on this clonotype: A much larger clone differs from this one at a single base, so this may be a read error. The J gene is TRBJ2-1, the V gene TRBV7-6; D not resolved. There are 13 residues in the CDR3. The germline CDR1 and CDR2 sequences are SGHVS and FNYEAQ. This chain's CDR3 is CVSSLAPYNEQFF. CDR3 nucleotides: TGTGTCAGCAGCTTAGCTCCGTACAATGAGCAGTTCTTC.

Ten or more counts support this clonotype. V gene TRBV27 combines with J gene TRBJ2-6, with D possibly TRBD1 on 5 matching bases. The V gene's germline CDR1 is MNHEY and CDR2 SMNVEV (reference sequence). This CDR3 is 15 amino acids long. Deletions cut 6 bases from V and 0 bases from J, with 9 bases between. The CDR3: CASSTGSSGANVLTF. The DNA of the CDR3 is TGTGCCAGCAGCACAGGAAGCTCTGGGGCCAACGTCCTGACTTTC.

This clonotype came up many times. The CDR3 DNA sequence: TGTGCCAGCAGTTCCCGGGAGGACCCCTACAATGAGCAGTTCTTC. It specifies CASSSREDPYNEQFF. The V call is TRBV12-3 or TRBV12-4, the J call TRBJ2-1; TRBD2 agrees at 7 bases. Trimming took 4 bases from V and 2 from J; bases not matched to a gene: 5. The CDR3 length is 15 residues.

About this clonotype: A much larger clone differs from this one at a single base, so this may be a read error. CDR3 protein: CASSLQTAFTDSQYF. The CDR3 nucleotides read TGTGCCAGCAGCTTGCAGACAGCATTCACAGATTCGCAGTATTTT. The chain has TRBV7-9 and TRBJ2-3, with D tentatively TRBD1 (5 bases). The CDR3 is made up of 15 amino acids. From germline, CDR1 is SEHNR and CDR2 FQNEAQ (reference sequence). The complete variable domain, with remaining parts taken from reference TRBV7-9 and TRBJ2-3, reads DTGVSQNPRHKITKRGQNVTFRCDPISEHNRLYWYRQTLGQGPEFLTYFQNEAQLEKSRLLSDRFSAERPKGSFSTLEIQRTEQGDSAMYLCASSLQTAFTDSQYFGPGTRLTVL.

The chain employs TRBV19 and TRBJ2-1; 9 bases agree with TRBD1. After removal of 5 bases from V and 9 bases from J, the junction contained 8 bases not matched to a gene. The CDR3 is 14 residues long. CDR1 LNHDA and CDR2 SQIVND come from the germline V gene (reference sequence). CDR3 protein: CASSWGTGTGEQFF. The CDR3 DNA reads as TGTGCCAGTAGTTGGGGGACAGGGACGGGTGAGCAGTTCTTC.

This clonotype was seen a few times. The chain carries TRBV5-1 and TRBJ2-2; 11 nucleotides line up with TRBD2. This CDR3 has 14 residues. The germline CDR1 and CDR2 sequences are SGHRS and YFSETQ. The trim removed 5 bases at V and 5 bases at J, leaving 2 bases unmatched. The CDR3 DNA sequence: TGCGCCAGCAGACTAGCGGGAGATACCGGGGAGCTGTTTTTT. Translated, it gives CASRLAGDTGELFF. Filled out from reference TRBV5-1 and TRBJ2-2, the complete variable domain reads KAGVTQTPRYLIKTRGQQVTLSCSPISGHRSVSWYQQTPGQGLQFLFEYFSETQRNKGNFPGRFSGRQFSNSRSEMNVSTLELGDSALYLCASRLAGDTGELFFGEGSRLTVL.

This clonotype has a count of ten or more. The chain joins TRBV7-9 to TRBJ1-3; D is unresolved. Between the trimmed V and J ends, which lost 1 base and 4 bases, there was a span of 17 bases. Per the germline V gene, CDR1 is SEHNR and CDR2 is FQNEAQ (reference sequence). CDR3 length equals 17 residues. This CDR3 reads CASSLGLQSMGGNTIYF. Here the CDR3 DNA reads TGTGCCAGCAGCTTAGGTCTTCAGTCGATGGGCGGAAACACCATATATTTT.

This clonotype was picked up many times. This chain connects TRBV27 to TRBJ2-1; the D gene is possibly TRBD2 (7 bases). Trimming cost V 6 bases and J 15 bases, with 21 bases left between them. This CDR3 comprises 13 residues. CDR1 MNHEY and CDR2 SMNVEV come from the germline V gene (reference sequence). In DNA form, the CDR3 reads TGTGCCAGCAGGTTAAAGGGAGGGGACACCAGGTTCTTC. Translating gives CASRLKGGDTRFF.

This clonotype is categorized as medium-sized. The CDR3 DNA is TGTGCCAGCAGCGCGGACGGTGCGGGGGAGCAGTTCTTC. Its translation: CASSADGAGEQFF. The chain links TRBV11-2 to TRBJ2-1, with D possibly TRBD2 on 6 matching bases. Trimming cost V 5 bases and J 10 bases, with 15 bases left between them. The CDR3 extends over 13 amino acids. From germline, CDR1 is SGHAT and CDR2 FQNNGV. Looking up the rest from reference TRBV11-2 and TRBJ2-1 gives the full variable domain: EAGVAQSPRYKIIEKRQSVAFWCNPISGHATLYWYQQILGQGPKLLIQFQNNGVVDDSQLPKDRFSAERLKGVDSTLKIQPAKLEDSAVYLCASSADGAGEQFFGPGTRLTVL.

This clonotype was seen a handful of times. The rearrangement uses TRBV6-6 and TRBJ1-1, with 7 positions matching TRBD1. The CDR3 extends over 17 amino acids. The V gene's germline CDR1 is MNHNY and CDR2 SVGAGI (reference sequence). Losses at the gene ends were 6 bases for V and 0 bases for J; bases not matched to a gene: 13. CDR3 sequence: CASSPVAGGFMNTEAFF. The CDR3 nucleotides are TGTGCCAGCAGCCCTGTGGCAGGGGGGTTCATGAACACTGAAGCTTTCTTT.

This clonotype has only a few counts. The chain recombines TRBV18 with TRBJ2-5; no reliable D call. Germline V gene sequence: CDR1 KGHSH, CDR2 LQKENI. There are 12 residues in the CDR3. The ends were cut back, 0 bases at V and 6 bases at J, with 5 bases in the middle. This chain's CDR3 is CASSPPSKTQYF. The CDR3 region has the DNA TGTGCCAGCTCACCACCGTCAAAGACCCAGTACTTC.

This clonotype was counted many times. The rearrangement joins TRBV10-2 to TRBJ1-1; no reliable D call. V was cut by 6 bases and J by 6 bases, with 8 bases left in between. CDR1 WSHSY and CDR2 SAAADI come from the germline V gene. CDR3 length equals 11 residues. The CDR3 reads CASSQKSEAFF. DNA for the CDR3: TGCGCCAGCAGCCAGAAGTCTGAAGCTTTCTTT.

This clonotype has at least ten counts. One junction end does not reproduce the germline sequence, and a read error may be involved. The chain links TRBV6-5 to TRBJ2-4; D possibly corresponds to TRBD2 (6 bases). Germline CDR1 reads MNHEY; CDR2 reads SVGAGI. The CDR3 totals 16 residues. CDR3 DNA: TGTGCCAGCAGAACCGGGGGATCCCGGGCCAAAAACATTCAGCACTTC. Its protein product is CASRTGGSRAKNIQHF.

This clonotype was observed many times. The chain joins TRBV6-2 or TRBV6-3 to TRBJ2-1; D might be TRBD2 (5 bases). Germline V gene data show CDR1 as MNHEY and CDR2 as SVGEGT. Between the trimmed V and J ends, which lost 9 bases and 3 bases, there was a span of 12 bases. The CDR3 loop spans 13 amino acids. The CDR3 reads CASWAGDYNEQFF. The DNA of the CDR3 is TGTGCCAGTTGGGCGGGTGACTACAATGAGCAGTTCTTC.

In its sample, this clonotype was seen many times. The chain has TRBV28 and TRBJ2-7, with TRBD2 identical over 11 bases. Germline CDR1 MDHEN, CDR2 SYDVKM. V shed 2 bases and J 6 bases; nucleotides not matched to a gene: 9. The CDR3 loop spans 16 amino acids. This CDR3 reads CASSLRLAGMSFEQYF. The CDR3 nucleotides are TGTGCCAGCAGTTTAAGACTAGCGGGAATGTCTTTCGAGCAGTACTTC.

This clonotype occurred many times. The CDR3 loop reads CSAKSAGTVSNQPQHF. The CDR3 DNA sequence: TGCAGTGCTAAGTCCGCCGGGACAGTTAGCAATCAGCCCCAGCATTTT. The chain carries TRBV20-1 and TRBJ1-5; 7 nucleotides match TRBD1. V lost 4 bases and J lost 0; bases outside the gene matches: 9. CDR3 size: 16 residues. In germline, CDR1 is DFQATT, CDR2 SNEGSKA (reference sequence).

V is TRBV15 and J is TRBJ2-3; weak D call: TRBD2 (7 bases). Looked up from germline, CDR1 is LNHNV and CDR2 is YYDKDF (reference sequence). CDR3 length: 16 residues. With 0 bases removed from V and 2 bases from J, the gap between germline ends came to 12 bases. CDR3 DNA sequence: TGTGCCACCAGCAGAGATGCGGCGGGGGCCACAGATACGCAGTATTTT. This encodes CATSRDAAGATDTQYF.

This clonotype was seen many times. The chain combines TRBV19 with TRBJ2-3, with D unresolved. The CDR3 length is 16 residues. The germline CDR1 and CDR2 sequences are LNHDA and SQIVND (reference sequence). V lost 3 bases and J 0 bases, leaving 13 bases between the germline ends. CDR3 coding DNA: TGTGCCAGTAGTATGTACAGCCGCTCTAGCACAGATACGCAGTATTTT. Its protein product is CASSMYSRSSTDTQYF. Full variable domain (rest looked up from reference TRBV19 and TRBJ2-3): DGGITQSPKYLFRKEGQNVTLSCEQNLNHDAMYWYRQDPGQGLRLIYYSQIVNDFQKGDIAEGYSVSREKKESFPLTVTSAQKNPTAFYLCASSMYSRSSTDTQYFGPGTRLTVL.

Ten or more counts support this clonotype. The CDR3 DNA is TGTGCCAGCAGCCCCGTTTCAGCGGGAGAACCCAATGAGCAGTTCTTC. It yields the protein CASSPVSAGEPNEQFF. The V gene is TRBV5-4, the J gene TRBJ2-1, with TRBD2 identical over 8 bases. The CDR3 is made up of 16 amino acids. The germline CDR1 and CDR2 sequences are SGHNT and YYREEE (reference sequence). V was clipped by 4 bases and J by 6 bases; unmatched bases: 12.

This clonotype was recorded at least ten times. This sequence joins TRBV5-5 and TRBJ1-6, with unresolved D. V was clipped by 2 bases and J by 8 bases, with 20 bases between them. CDR3 length equals 17 residues. Per germline, CDR1 SGHKS and CDR2 YYEKEE (reference sequence). The CDR3 sequence: CASSFLVGGLNDSPLHF. For the CDR3, the DNA is TGTGCCAGCAGCTTTTTAGTGGGTGGCCTGAACGATTCACCCCTCCACTTT. The complete variable domain, with remaining parts taken from reference TRBV5-5 and TRBJ1-6, reads DAGVTQSPTHLIKTRGQQVTLRCSPISGHKSVSWYQQVLGQGPQFIFQYYEKEERGRGNFPDRFSARQFPNYSSELNVNALLLGDSALYLCASSFLVGGLNDSPLHFGNGTRLTVT.

This clonotype was counted ten times or more. The J gene is TRBJ1-5, the V gene TRBV4-1; the D gene is possibly TRBD1 (5 bases). The CDR3 loop spans 14 amino acids. Trimming left V 5 bases short and J 15 bases short, with 23 bases between. Germline-derived CDR1 and CDR2 are MGHRA and YSYEKL. The CDR3 here is CASSAILKDRGLHF. The CDR3 coding sequence is TGCGCCAGCAGCGCTATCCTGAAGGATAGGGGACTGCATTTT.

This clonotype was seen at least ten times. The genes are TRBV3-1 and TRBJ2-1; 8 nucleotides match TRBD2. This CDR3 has 14 residues. The germline V gene has CDR1 LGHDT and CDR2 YNNKEL (reference sequence). V lost 6 bases to trimming and J lost 9 bases; unmatched junction nucleotides: 10. CDR3 residues: CASRRGRIGGEQFF. DNA for the CDR3: TGTGCCAGCAGGCGCGGGAGGATTGGGGGTGAGCAGTTCTTC.